This T cell receptor beta chain came from a study of blood T cell repertoires in COVID-19. The overall study: From the United States, Italy and Spain came samples of acute and convalescent COVID-19. T cells, B-cell-depleted T cells, or PBMCs supplied cDNA or gDNA.

About this clone itself: One end of the junction varies from germline; a read error may be responsible.

Repertoires were generated with immunoSEQ multiplex PCR, while TCRdb's copy carries only in-frame clones and drops some. The sample gives 250,000 to 300,000 clones, roughly 90% of which show up once; about 10% is in the top ten. Germline-derived CDR1 and CDR2 are SSHAT and FNYEAQ (reference sequence). The CDR3 is 15 amino acids. The sequence was collected from a woman in her 30s with COVID-19, enrolled during active disease. The sequenced material came from peripheral blood. This chain joins TRBV7-7 and TRBJ1-5; D gene uncertain. The CDR3 loop reads CASINHFRFNQPQHF. Written as DNA, the CDR3 is TGTGCTAGCATCAACCACTTCCGTTTCAATCAGCCCCAGCATTTT.